One sample yielded the 26 T cell receptor beta chains listed below, sequenced in a study of shared clonotypes between healthy human individuals. The method was immunoSEQ multiplex PCR; TCRdb's version includes in-frame clones alone and lacks a portion of them. The table shows roughly 2,300,000 clones, with roughly 92% occurring only once. Specimen: naive CD4+ T cells from PBMCs. Subset reported: CD45RA+ positively selected. All receptors derive from a man younger than 35 in good health. Some clones in this sample may be carry-over from other donors' samples.

The chain uses TRBV11-2 and TRBJ2-1, with 7 bases lining up with TRBD2. This CDR3 has 15 residues. Losses at the gene ends were 4 bases for V and 0 bases for J; bases not matched to a gene: 3. Per germline, CDR1 SGHAT and CDR2 FQNNGV. As DNA, the CDR3 is TGTGCCAGCAGCTCCGGGAGGCCCTCCTACAATGAGCAGTTCTTC. This translates into CASSSGRPSYNEQFF.

The rearrangement uses TRBV18 and TRBJ1-4; possibly TRBD1 for D (6 bases). Per germline, CDR1 KGHSH and CDR2 LQKENI. Trimming cost V 3 bases and J 8 bases, with 16 bases left between them. The CDR3 length is 15 residues. CDR3 region: CASSPGQREREKLFF. The CDR3 nucleotides are TGTGCCAGCTCACCCGGACAGCGGGAGCGGGAAAAACTGTTTTTT. Full variable domain (outside the CDR3, taken from reference TRBV18 and TRBJ1-4): NAGVMQNPRHLVRRRGQEARLRCSPMKGHSHVYWYRQLPEEGLKFMVYLQKENIIDESGMPKERFSAEFPKEGPSILRIQQVVRGDSAAYFCASSPGQREREKLFFGSGTQLSVL.

This clone appeared once. This chain links TRBV20-1 with TRBJ2-7; D is ambiguous. From germline, CDR1 is DFQATT and CDR2 SNEGSKA (reference sequence). Trimming stripped 4 bases from V and 5 bases from J, with 9 bases between. CDR3 length equals 11 residues. The CDR3 region is CSATVPDEQYF. The CDR3 DNA reads as TGCAGTGCTACGGTTCCCGACGAGCAGTACTTC.

The chain employs TRBV6-5 and TRBJ2-1, with D possibly being TRBD1 (7 bases). Germline loops: CDR1 MNHEY, CDR2 SVGAGI. The V gene lost 6 bases and the J gene lost 8 bases, with 20 bases spanning the gap. The CDR3 loop spans 15 amino acids. Here the CDR3 DNA reads TGTGCCAGCAGCCGACAACAGGGGCCGGGAGATGAGCAGTTCTTC. It translates to CASSRQQGPGDEQFF.

The V call is TRBV20-1, the J call TRBJ1-3, with D hard to call. V lost 0 bases, J lost 6 bases, and 3 bases lay in between. CDR1 is DFQATT, CDR2 SNEGSKA, per germline (reference sequence). The CDR3 is made up of 11 amino acids. The CDR3 loop reads CSARDPNTIYF. In DNA form, the CDR3 reads TGCAGTGCTAGAGACCCAAACACCATATATTTT.

This clone has just one count. The V and J genes are TRBV28 and TRBJ1-4, with D perhaps matching TRBD1 (5 bases). This CDR3 comprises 15 residues. Trimming pared 5 bases from V and 6 bases from J, leaving 16 bases between. Germline values: CDR1 MDHEN, CDR2 SYDVKM. The CDR3 sequence: CASSPLAGRDEKLFF. The CDR3 DNA is TGTGCCAGCAGTCCCCTGGCGGGCAGGGATGAAAAACTGTTTTTT.

This chain links TRBV11-3 with TRBJ1-1; D possibly corresponds to TRBD1 (6 bases). Germline assignment: CDR1 SGHNT and CDR2 YENEEA. This CDR3 spans 14 amino acids. The ends were cut back, 1 base at V and 6 bases at J, with 12 bases in the middle. The CDR3 DNA sequence: TGTGCCAGCAGCTTAGGGGGGGCGCTGGCTGAAGCTTTCTTT. Translated: CASSLGGALAEAFF.

The rearrangement links TRBV5-1 to TRBJ2-2, with D perhaps TRBD2 (5 bases). CDR1 and CDR2 from the germline V gene are SGHRS and YFSETQ. There are 16 residues in the CDR3. Trimming stripped 3 bases from V and 5 bases from J, with 17 bases between. The CDR3 loop reads CASSSGVGMTTGELFF. DNA of the CDR3: TGCGCCAGCAGCTCCGGGGTAGGCATGACAACCGGGGAGCTGTTTTTT.

The chain combines TRBV10-3 with TRBJ1-2; no clear D. Germline V lookup: CDR1 ENHRY, CDR2 SYGVKD. The CDR3 spans 15 residues. Trimming shortened V by 0 bases and J by 3 bases, and 11 bases separated the two germline ends. The CDR3 nucleotides read TGTGCCATCAGTGAGTCCCCAGGTACTTACTATGGCTACACCTTC. Translating it yields CAISESPGTYYGYTF.

The chain recombines TRBV10-1 with TRBJ2-1, with 8 bases that match TRBD1. The V gene end was trimmed by 5 bases and the J gene end by 7 bases; junction bases not matched to a gene: 13. CDR3 length: 16 residues. The germline V gene encodes CDR1 WNHNN and CDR2 SYGVQD (reference sequence). The CDR3 nucleotides read TGCGCCAGCAGTCTCTCGGGGCAGGGGGCCAAAAATGAGCAGTTCTTC. Encoded protein: CASSLSGQGAKNEQFF.

The chain is built from TRBV2 and TRBJ1-2; D is perhaps TRBD1 (6 bases). The CDR3 has 16 amino acids. V was cut by 7 bases and J by 6 bases, with 24 bases left in between. Germline V gene data show CDR1 as SNHLY and CDR2 as FYNNEI. CDR3 DNA: TGTGCCAGCATTCCAAGGGGGGGAGGCGAGTATGATGGCTACACCTTC. Translating it yields CASIPRGGGEYDGYTF.

The chain uses TRBV7-7 and TRBJ1-3; D is ambiguous. CDR3 size: 13 residues. V lost 5 bases, J lost 4 bases, and 9 bases lay in between. Germline CDR1 is SSHAT and CDR2 is FNYEAQ (reference sequence). The DNA of the CDR3 is TGTGCCAGCAGCCCCTCGTTGGGAAACACCATATATTTT. Its translation: CASSPSLGNTIYF.

V usage is TRBV7-2 and J usage is TRBJ2-7; tentatively, D is TRBD1 (5 bases). Germline assignment: CDR1 SGHTA and CDR2 FQGNSA. Between the trimmed V and J ends, which lost 5 bases and 1 base, there was a span of 12 bases. There are 14 residues in the CDR3. CDR3 amino acids: CASSEQTGSYEQYF. For the CDR3, the DNA is TGTGCCAGCAGCGAACAAACAGGTTCCTACGAGCAGTACTTC.

The V gene is TRBV6-1, the J gene TRBJ2-7; no definite D call. In germline, CDR1 is MNHNS, CDR2 SASEGT. This CDR3 region has 13 residues. V lost 5 bases and J 0 bases, leaving 8 bases between the germline ends. The CDR3 reads CASSTDRSYEQYF. DNA for the CDR3: TGTGCCAGCAGTACAGATCGCTCCTACGAGCAGTACTTC.

This clone was seen just once. The chain recombines TRBV28 with TRBJ2-2; no reliable D call. Trimming took 1 base from V and 4 from J, leaving 13 bases between them. Germline V gene data show CDR1 as MDHEN and CDR2 as SYDVKM. CDR3 length: 16 amino acids. This chain's CDR3 is CASSLLLSTSTGELFF. In DNA, the CDR3 is TGTGCCAGCAGTTTATTATTGTCGACGTCCACCGGGGAGCTGTTTTTT.

The chain carries TRBV28 and TRBJ2-7; 7 bases line up with TRBD1. Germline loops: CDR1 MDHEN, CDR2 SYDVKM. The CDR3 is 14 amino acids. With 2 bases clipped from V and 3 bases from J, the junction kept 4 bases outside the gene matches. The DNA for the CDR3 is TGTGCCAGCAGTTTACTTTGGGACAGCTACGAGCAGTACTTC. This encodes CASSLLWDSYEQYF.

The genes are TRBV5-1 and TRBJ1-1; D gene uncertain. The CDR3 extends over 15 amino acids. CDR1 SGHRS and CDR2 YFSETQ come from the germline V gene. V was cut by 2 bases and J by 1 base, with 12 bases left in between. The CDR3 DNA sequence: TGCGCCAGCAGCTTCCTGACCCAGGAGAACACTGAAGCTTTCTTT. The encoded protein is CASSFLTQENTEAFF.

The genes are TRBV18 and TRBJ1-1; 7 bases agree with TRBD1. From germline, CDR1 is KGHSH and CDR2 LQKENI. V lost 3 bases and J lost 3; bases outside the gene matches: 7. The CDR3 totals 15 residues. The CDR3 DNA reads as TGTGCCAGCTCACCCTCCACAGGGGTTTACACTGAAGCTTTCTTT. It specifies CASSPSTGVYTEAFF.

V usage is TRBV19 and J usage is TRBJ1-1; D call uncertain. The germline CDR1 and CDR2 sequences are LNHDA and SQIVND (reference sequence). The CDR3 length is 14 residues. Trimming removed 5 bases from V and 1 base from J, with 11 bases in between. The CDR3 loop reads CASSYDTRNTEAFF. CDR3 bases: TGTGCCAGTAGTTACGACACGCGGAACACTGAAGCTTTCTTT.

This clone showed up just a few times. V gene TRBV5-1 combines with J gene TRBJ1-1, with TRBD1 matching over 8 bases. Trimming at V came to 4 bases and at J to 3 bases, leaving 5 bases not matched to a gene. The CDR3 extends over 14 amino acids. Per the germline V gene, CDR1 is SGHRS and CDR2 is YFSETQ. CDR3 loop: CASSKDRVDTEAFF. The CDR3 nucleotides are TGCGCCAGCAGCAAGGACAGGGTGGACACTGAAGCTTTCTTT. Looking up the rest from reference TRBV5-1 and TRBJ1-1 gives the full variable domain: KAGVTQTPRYLIKTRGQQVTLSCSPISGHRSVSWYQQTPGQGLQFLFEYFSETQRNKGNFPGRFSGRQFSNSRSEMNVSTLELGDSALYLCASSKDRVDTEAFFGQGTRLTVV.

The chain joins TRBV11-2 to TRBJ2-1; TRBD2 is a possible D gene (6 bases). V lost 0 bases and J 4 bases, leaving 25 bases between the germline ends. The CDR3 is 20 residues long. Germline V gene sequence: CDR1 SGHAT, CDR2 FQNNGV. CDR3 sequence reads: CASSLDPYLRAGKVYNEQFF. CDR3 coding DNA: TGTGCCAGCAGCTTAGATCCCTATCTACGGGCGGGGAAGGTTTACAATGAGCAGTTCTTC.

The chain combines TRBV28 with TRBJ2-7; the match to TRBD2 covers 9 bases. With V trimmed by 4 bases and J by 4 bases, 5 bases remained unmatched. Per germline, CDR1 MDHEN and CDR2 SYDVKM. CDR3 length: 14 amino acids. The CDR3 sequence: CASSSYSGSYEQYF. The DNA for the CDR3 is TGTGCCAGCAGTTCATATAGCGGGAGTTACGAGCAGTACTTC. Based on the CDR3 plus reference TRBV28 and TRBJ2-7, the full variable domain is DVKVTQSSRYLVKRTGEKVFLECVQDMDHENMFWYRQDPGLGLRLIYFSYDVKMKEKGDIPEGYSVSREKKERFSLILESASTNQTSMYLCASSSYSGSYEQYFGPGTRLTVT.

The chain joins TRBV11-2 to TRBJ2-7; D unresolved. The CDR3 has 13 amino acids. The germline gives CDR1 SGHAT, CDR2 FQNNGV. V was pared by 5 bases and J by 6 bases, with 14 bases between. CDR3 nucleotide sequence: TGTGCCAGCAGCCCGTTGGGCCGGCTCGAGCAGTACTTC. Translation gives CASSPLGRLEQYF.

The chain combines TRBV10-3 with TRBJ2-5; perhaps D is TRBD1 or TRBD2 (5 bases each). This CDR3 spans 13 amino acids. Trimming stripped 10 bases from V and 2 bases from J, with 14 bases between. Per germline, CDR1 ENHRY and CDR2 SYGVKD. CDR3 sequence: CATTRDEQETQYF. In DNA, the CDR3 is TGTGCCACAACAAGGGACGAGCAAGAGACCCAGTACTTC.

The chain employs TRBV29-1 and TRBJ2-3, with 9 positions matching TRBD1. Per germline, CDR1 SQVTM and CDR2 ANQGSEA. V was pared by 2 bases and J by 6 bases, with 6 bases of the junction left unmatched. The CDR3 has 14 amino acids. The chain's CDR3 is CSVERTGDGDTQYF. The CDR3, as DNA: TGCAGCGTTGAACGGACAGGGGACGGGGATACGCAGTATTTT.

The V call is TRBV27, the J call TRBJ2-7; D perhaps matches TRBD2 (6 bases). CDR1 and CDR2 (germline): MNHEY, SMNVEV (reference sequence). V dropped 8 bases and J dropped 2 bases, with 10 bases sitting between them. The CDR3 is made up of 12 amino acids. The CDR3 here is CASGGGAYEQYF. CDR3 coding DNA: TGTGCCAGCGGTGGCGGGGCCTACGAGCAGTACTTC.